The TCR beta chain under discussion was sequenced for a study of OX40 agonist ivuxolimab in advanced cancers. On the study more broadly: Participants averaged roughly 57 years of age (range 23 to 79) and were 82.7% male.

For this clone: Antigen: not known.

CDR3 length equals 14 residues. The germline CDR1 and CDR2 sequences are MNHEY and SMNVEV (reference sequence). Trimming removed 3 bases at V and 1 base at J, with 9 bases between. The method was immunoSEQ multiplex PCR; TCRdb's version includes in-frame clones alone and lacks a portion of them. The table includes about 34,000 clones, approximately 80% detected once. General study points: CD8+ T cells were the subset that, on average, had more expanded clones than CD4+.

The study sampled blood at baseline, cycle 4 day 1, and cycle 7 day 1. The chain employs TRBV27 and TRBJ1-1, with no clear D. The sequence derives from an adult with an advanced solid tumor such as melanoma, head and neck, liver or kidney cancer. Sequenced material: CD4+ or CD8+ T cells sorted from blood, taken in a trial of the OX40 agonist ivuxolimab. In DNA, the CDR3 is TGTGCCAGCAGTTTTTTAGGGCAGAACACTGAAGCTTTCTTT. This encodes CASSFLGQNTEAFF.